This is a list of T cell receptor beta chains from one sample in a study of blood T cells in healthy people across ages. MiXCR, run by TCRdb on the 5' RACE reads, gives a single entry per CDR3 protein. The data hold fewer than 950,000 distinct CDR3 sequences, with about 53% observed a single time. Sample: blood. These TCRs come from an older man in good health. The CDR3 runs from the conserved cysteine through the conserved F or W. Fields, in order: clone size, V gene, D gene, J gene, CDR3 DNA, CDR3 protein. D genes are given only for firm matches. Size values are once, few and many counts, or a class for expanded clones, and some rows have none.

clone_size: NA
v_call: TRBV20-1
d_call: NA
j_call: TRBJ2-3
cdr3_nt: TGCAGTGCTGGGCTAGTGGGAGAAATCGGGATAGATACGCAGTATTTT
cdr3_aa: CSAGLVGEIGIDTQYF

clone_size: NA
v_call: TRBV28
d_call: NA
j_call: TRBJ1-5
cdr3_nt: TGTGCCAGCGGTCAGGGGTCAAGACCGCTCCGGCATTTT
cdr3_aa: CASGQGSRPLRHF

clone_size: NA
v_call: TRBV3-1
d_call: TRBD1
j_call: TRBJ1-1
cdr3_nt: TGTGCCAGCAGCCCCAGGGGGAAGAGGTGGACTGAAGCTTTCTTT
cdr3_aa: CASSPRGKRWTEAFF

clone_size: NA
v_call: TRBV15
d_call: NA
j_call: TRBJ1-2
cdr3_nt: TGTGCCACCAGCGATTCCCTGGGGGGATACACCTTC
cdr3_aa: CATSDSLGGYTF

clone_size: NA
v_call: TRBV9
d_call: NA
j_call: TRBJ2-7
cdr3_nt: TGTGCCGGAGTGGGAGAGCAGTACTTC
cdr3_aa: CAGVGEQYF

clone_size: NA
v_call: TRBV20-1
d_call: NA
j_call: TRBJ2-1
cdr3_nt: TGCAGTACTAGAGTGGGATTGAGCTCCTACAATGAGCAGTTCTTC
cdr3_aa: CSTRVGLSSYNEQFF

clone_size: NA
v_call: TRBV18
d_call: NA
j_call: TRBJ2-7
cdr3_nt: TGTGCCAGCTCACCTACGGTCCAGCGGGTGCCCGATGAGCAGTACTTC
cdr3_aa: CASSPTVQRVPDEQYF

clone_size: few
v_call: TRBV12-3/TRBV12-4
d_call: TRBD1
j_call: TRBJ2-3
cdr3_nt: TGTGCCAGCAGCAAGACAGGGCGCCCAGATACGCAGTATTTT
cdr3_aa: CASSKTGRPDTQYF

clone_size: NA
v_call: TRBV20-1
d_call: TRBD2
j_call: TRBJ2-7
cdr3_nt: TGCAGTGCTAGTAAGCTAGCGGGCAACGAGCAGTACTTC
cdr3_aa: CSASKLAGNEQYF

clone_size: NA
v_call: TRBV3-1
d_call: TRBD1
j_call: TRBJ2-7
cdr3_nt: TGTGCCAGCAGCCGGACAGGACAACTCTACGAGCAGTACTTC
cdr3_aa: CASSRTGQLYEQYF

clone_size: NA
v_call: TRBV27
d_call: TRBD1
j_call: TRBJ1-1
cdr3_nt: TGTGCCAGCAGTCCCCATGGACAGGTTAACACTGAAGCTTTCTTT
cdr3_aa: CASSPHGQVNTEAFF